These 27 T cell receptor beta chains originate from one sample sequenced in a study of graft-versus-host responses after intestinal transplantation. Generated by immunoSEQ multiplex PCR, the TCRdb table keeps only in-frame clones and is missing some. The data hold 15,000 to 20,000 clones, with around nine tenths observed a single time. The source was bone marrow, collected roughly 130 days after transplant. These receptors came from a human patient who received an intestinal transplant, so some T cells may come from the graft donor.

The chain combines TRBV11-1 with TRBJ2-7; 7 bases align to TRBD1. The CDR3 is 12 residues long. Germline lookup yields CDR1 SGHAT and CDR2 FQDESV (reference sequence). Trimming at V came to 5 bases and at J to 8 bases, leaving 6 bases not matched to a gene. CDR3 in amino acids: CASSPGQAKQYF. For the CDR3, the DNA is TGTGCCAGCAGCCCCGGACAGGCGAAGCAGTACTTC. Complete variable domain (other parts from reference TRBV11-1 and TRBJ2-7): EAEVAQSPRYKITEKSQAVAFWCDPISGHATLYWYRQILGQGPELLVQFQDESVVDDSQLPKDRFSAERLKGVDSTLKIQPAELGDSAMYLCASSPGQAKQYFGPGTRLTVT.

The gene calls are TRBV6-5 and TRBJ2-7, with D unclear. The CDR3 sequence is 14 residues long. Germline-derived CDR1 and CDR2 are MNHEY and SVGAGI. Trimming cost V 5 bases and J 2 bases, with 13 bases left between them. The CDR3 sequence: CASSEWQTAYEQYF. The CDR3 nucleotides read TGTGCCAGCAGTGAATGGCAAACTGCCTACGAGCAGTACTTC.

The chain has TRBV27 and TRBJ2-1; a possible D gene is TRBD2 (7 bases). The CDR3 is 15 amino acids. The germline V gene encodes CDR1 MNHEY and CDR2 SMNVEV (reference sequence). Trimming left V 3 bases short and J 9 bases short, with 18 bases between. CDR3 nucleotides: TGTGCCAGCAGTTTTGGGGGGGTGGGGGCAGGTGAGCAGTTCTTC. Residues: CASSFGGVGAGEQFF.

Written as DNA, the CDR3 is TGTGCCAGCAGTTTGTCCGGGGCTTGGAATCAGCCCCAGCATTTT. It specifies CASSLSGAWNQPQHF. The chain uses TRBV27 and TRBJ1-5; TRBD1 is a possible D gene (5 bases). This CDR3 contains 15 residues. With 3 bases removed from V and 4 bases from J, the gap between germline ends came to 13 bases. Germline CDR1 and CDR2: MNHEY and SMNVEV (reference sequence).

The gene calls are TRBV10-3 and TRBJ2-3; 8 nucleotides line up with TRBD2. The CDR3 extends over 17 amino acids. Germline V gene data show CDR1 as ENHRY and CDR2 as SYGVKD. J gave up 3 bases and V 3 bases, and 11 bases lay outside the gene matches. In nucleotides, the CDR3 is TGTGCCATCAGTGACCCGCCGGGACTAGGGAATACAGATACGCAGTATTTT. Its translation: CAISDPPGLGNTDTQYF.

With respect to this clone: Other nucleotide sequences from this sample produce the same CDR3. The chain combines TRBV7-3 with TRBJ2-1; TRBD2 matches at 12 bases. The CDR3 is made up of 15 amino acids. Looked up from germline, CDR1 is SGHTA and CDR2 is FQGTGA. J was trimmed by 4 bases and V by 2 bases; bases with no gene match: 0. This CDR3 reads CASSLLAGGYNEQFF. The CDR3 nucleotides read TGTGCCAGCAGCTTACTAGCGGGAGGGTACAATGAGCAGTTCTTC.

This clone has more than one count but fewer than ten. Other nucleotide sequences from this sample produce the same CDR3. The chain links TRBV5-1 to TRBJ2-5; 9 bases fit TRBD1. Germline-derived CDR1 and CDR2 are SGHRS and YFSETQ. Germline trimming cut 3 bases from V and 5 bases from J; bases unmatched to any gene: 2. This CDR3 is 13 amino acids long. The CDR3, as DNA: TGCGCCAGCAGCTCGGGACAGGGTGAGACCCAGTACTTC. This sequence encodes CASSSGQGETQYF.

V usage is TRBV6-4 and J usage is TRBJ2-3; tentative D call: TRBD2 (6 bases). Trimming pared 0 bases from V and 0 bases from J, leaving 7 bases between. From germline, CDR1 is MRHNA and CDR2 SNTAGT. The CDR3 runs 15 residues. CDR3 DNA: TGTGCCAGCAGTGACTCTGCGGGGAGCACAGATACGCAGTATTTT. Translated: CASSDSAGSTDTQYF.

V gene TRBV6-1 combines with J gene TRBJ1-2; D uncertain. Germline V gives CDR1 MNHNS, CDR2 SASEGT. The CDR3 has 14 amino acids. V lost 0 bases and J lost 8, with 13 bases in between. In DNA form, the CDR3 reads TGTGCCAGCAGTGAAGCGACACCGGCTATAGGCTACACCTTC. Protein sequence: CASSEATPAIGYTF.

The chain has TRBV6-5 and TRBJ2-7, with D uncertain. V lost 6 bases, J lost 0 bases, and 12 bases lay in between. Germline loops: CDR1 MNHEY, CDR2 SVGAGI. This CDR3 has 14 residues. The CDR3 DNA is TGTGCCAGCAGCACTCACCTGGCCTCCTACGAGCAGTACTTC. It is translated as CASSTHLASYEQYF.

The rearrangement uses TRBV6-5 and TRBJ2-1, with 10 bases identical to TRBD2. Germline CDR1 reads MNHEY; CDR2 reads SVGAGI. After removal of 0 bases from V and 10 bases from J, the junction contained 9 bases not matched to a gene. The length of the CDR3 is 16 residues. The CDR3 nucleotides are TGTGCCAGCAGTTACTCTCAGACTAGCGGGTGGAACGAGCAGTTCTTC. Translated: CASSYSQTSGWNEQFF.

This chain connects TRBV2 to TRBJ2-1; D uncertain. Germline V gene data show CDR1 as SNHLY and CDR2 as FYNNEI. The V end was cut by 3 bases, the J end by 4 bases, with 13 bases between. This CDR3 has 15 residues. The CDR3 nucleotides are TGTGCCAGCAGTGACTACGACGCCAAATACAATGAGCAGTTCTTC. Translation: CASSDYDAKYNEQFF.

This clone was seen more than once but under ten times. The CDR3, as DNA: TGTGCCAGCAGTCCTTCTGGAAACACCATATATTTT. It is translated as CASSPSGNTIYF. The J gene is TRBJ1-3, the V gene TRBV7-9; D is ambiguous. The CDR3 has 12 amino acids. Trimming pared 6 bases from V and 1 base from J, leaving 4 bases between. The germline CDR1 and CDR2 sequences are SEHNR and FQNEAQ (reference sequence).

J is TRBJ2-3 and V is TRBV28; D not resolved. The V end lost 6 bases, the J end lost 6 bases, and 10 bases lay between the germline ends. The CDR3 runs to 12 residues. Germline V gene lookup returns CDR1 MDHEN and CDR2 SYDVKM. The DNA of the CDR3 is TGTGCCAGCAGGCTACCGACCGATACGCAGTATTTT. Translation gives CASRLPTDTQYF.

J is TRBJ1-4 and V is TRBV19, with 12 bases identical to TRBD1. Germline V gene data show CDR1 as LNHDA and CDR2 as SQIVND (reference sequence). The CDR3 runs 18 residues. The J segment lost 4 bases and the V segment lost 8 bases, leaving 14 bases of the junction unmatched. The CDR3 region is CASSPRAGTGGGNEKLFF. The CDR3 DNA sequence: TGTGCCAGTTCTCCTCGCGCCGGGACAGGGGGCGGTAATGAAAAACTGTTTTTT.

The sample holds one count of this clone. This chain joins TRBV5-1 and TRBJ2-1, with 7 bases lining up with TRBD1. The length of the CDR3 is 15 residues. V shed 5 bases and J 7 bases; nucleotides not matched to a gene: 12. Germline V gene lookup returns CDR1 SGHRS and CDR2 YFSETQ. The CDR3 DNA sequence: TGCGCCAGCAGAGCCGAACAGGGGAAAGCGAATGAGCAGTTCTTC. It translates to CASRAEQGKANEQFF.

The chain recombines TRBV28 with TRBJ1-2; D is perhaps TRBD1 (5 bases). Germline assignment: CDR1 MDHEN and CDR2 SYDVKM. This CDR3 has 15 residues. Deletions cut 5 bases from V and 4 bases from J, with 17 bases between. The CDR3 nucleotides are TGTGCCAGCAGTCCCCCCGGGACGGTATCCTATGGCTACACCTTC. Amino acids: CASSPPGTVSYGYTF.

V and J are TRBV5-1 and TRBJ2-7, with a weak D call TRBD1 (5 bases). Germline V gene lookup returns CDR1 SGHRS and CDR2 YFSETQ. Trimming removed 0 bases from V and 1 base from J, with 14 bases in between. This CDR3 is 16 amino acids long. CDR3 region: CASSLGSWGGSYEQYF. CDR3 DNA sequence: TGCGCCAGCAGCTTGGGATCCTGGGGCGGATCCTACGAGCAGTACTTC.

The chain couples TRBV6-5 to TRBJ1-2; D call uncertain. Deletions cut 6 bases from V and 1 base from J, with 12 bases between. CDR1 is MNHEY, CDR2 SVGAGI, per germline. The CDR3 consists of 14 residues. The CDR3: CASRSPNDNYGYTF. In DNA form, the CDR3 reads TGTGCCAGCAGATCCCCGAACGATAACTATGGCTACACCTTC.

The chain carries TRBV6-6 and TRBJ2-1; a possible D gene is TRBD2 (6 bases). Germline lookup yields CDR1 MNHNY and CDR2 SVGAGI (reference sequence). V lost 0 bases, J lost 5 bases, and 11 bases lay in between. The CDR3 sequence is 15 residues long. CDR3 sequence: CASSYSAGPHNEQFF. CDR3 coding DNA: TGTGCCAGCAGTTACTCCGCGGGACCGCACAATGAGCAGTTCTTC.

The CDR3, as DNA: TGTGCCAGCAGCCAGACCCAGGGAAATCAGCCCCAGCATTTT. This codes for CASSQTQGNQPQHF. The chain is built from TRBV28 and TRBJ1-5; D may be TRBD1 (5 bases). The CDR3 runs 14 residues. V dropped 6 bases and J dropped 4 bases, with 13 bases sitting between them. The germline CDR1 and CDR2 sequences are MDHEN and SYDVKM.

The rearrangement links TRBV4-2 to TRBJ1-1; D unresolved. Germline V gene sequence: CDR1 LGHNA, CDR2 YNFKEQ. V was shortened by 1 base and J by 1 base, with 10 bases between the two germline ends. The CDR3 contains 15 residues. CDR3: CASSQGVGGNTEAFF. The CDR3 region has the DNA TGTGCCAGCAGCCAAGGGGTGGGTGGGAACACTGAAGCTTTCTTT.

This sequence joins TRBV18 and TRBJ1-1; D perhaps matches TRBD1 (6 bases). The CDR3 is 15 residues long. The V gene lost 4 bases and the J gene lost 2 bases, with 14 bases spanning the gap. CDR1 KGHSH and CDR2 LQKENI come from the germline V gene. The DNA of the CDR3 is TGTGCCAGCTCACTTGCGGACAGCTATAACACTGAAGCTTTCTTT. Translation gives CASSLADSYNTEAFF.

The rearrangement uses TRBV28 and TRBJ2-7; D uncertain. V dropped 3 bases and J dropped 0 bases, with 12 bases sitting between them. The length of the CDR3 is 15 residues. Germline CDR1 is MDHEN and CDR2 is SYDVKM. The CDR3 region is CASSFRGTGSYEQYF. In DNA form, the CDR3 reads TGTGCCAGCAGTTTTAGAGGCACTGGCTCCTACGAGCAGTACTTC.

V and J are TRBV29-1 and TRBJ1-2; 12 bases are shared with TRBD1. Germline CDR1 reads SQVTM; CDR2 reads ANQGSEA. Trimming cost V 0 bases and J 8 bases; bases outside gene matches: 7. The CDR3 runs 15 residues. In DNA form, the CDR3 reads TGCAGCGTTGAAGATCGCGGGGACAGGGGGCTAGGCTACACCTTC. Its translation is CSVEDRGDRGLGYTF.

This rearrangement joins TRBV7-9 to TRBJ2-7; tentatively, D is TRBD1 (7 bases). The CDR3 covers 15 residues. V gave up 5 bases and J gave up 7 bases, with 21 bases separating them. Germline V gene data show CDR1 as SEHNR and CDR2 as FQNEAQ (reference sequence). CDR3 coding DNA: TGTGCCAGCAGCAACGACAGGGCCTCTGGAGGGGAGCAGTACTTC. As protein: CASSNDRASGGEQYF.

The CDR3 spells CASSGATRERAHEQFF. The CDR3 bases are TGTGCCAGCAGCGGCGCTACGCGAGAGCGCGCACATGAGCAGTTCTTC. The rearrangement links TRBV5-4 to TRBJ2-1; D call uncertain. The length of the CDR3 is 16 residues. The germline V and J ends were trimmed by 4 bases and 8 bases, with 22 bases remaining between them. Germline V gene lookup returns CDR1 SGHNT and CDR2 YYREEE (reference sequence).